This T cell receptor beta chain came from a study of T cells in Graves' hyperthyroidism and ophthalmopathy. Overall study results and limits: Stable hyperthyroidism and ophthalmopathy were separated using 13 V-J signatures.

The CDR3 length is 16 residues. V was pared by 0 bases and J by 4 bases, with 10 bases between. The germline gives CDR1 LGHNA, CDR2 YNFKEQ. This clonotype was found a few times. Antigen unknown. RNA transcripts were the template for amplifying TCR beta CDR3 regions. The HTBI primer set served for first-round RT-PCR of the TCR CDR3. Each CDR3 protein is one row after TCRdb ran MiXCR on the multiplex PCR reads. The table has some 460,000 distinct CDR3 sequences, roughly 14% seen once. Diagnoses used clinical symptoms, serum thyroxine and TRAb, thyroid ultrasound and orbital computed tomography. The sequence was collected from a woman aged 18-29 years with Graves' hyperthyroidism. The sequencing input was blood. The V gene is TRBV4-2, the J gene TRBJ1-6; D not resolved. The CDR3 nucleotides read TGTGCCAGCAGCCAAGAGCAGCCGGATTATAATTCACCCCTCCACTTT. It is translated as CASSQEQPDYNSPLHF.